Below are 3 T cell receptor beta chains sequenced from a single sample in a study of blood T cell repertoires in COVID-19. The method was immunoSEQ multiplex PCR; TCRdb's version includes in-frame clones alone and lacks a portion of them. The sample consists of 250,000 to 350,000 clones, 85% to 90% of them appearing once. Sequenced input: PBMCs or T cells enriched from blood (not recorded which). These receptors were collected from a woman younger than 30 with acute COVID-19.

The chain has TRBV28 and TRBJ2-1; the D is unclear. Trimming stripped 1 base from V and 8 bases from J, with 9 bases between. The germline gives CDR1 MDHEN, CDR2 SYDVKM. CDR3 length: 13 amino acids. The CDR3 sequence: CASSLYRVDEQFF. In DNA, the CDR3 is TGTGCCAGCAGTTTATATCGCGTCGATGAGCAGTTCTTC.

CDR3 nucleotides: TGTGCCAGCAGCCAACACAGCCAAGCTTTCTTT. Its protein product is CASSQHSQAFF. V gene TRBV3-1 (or the pseudogene TRBV3-2) combines with J gene TRBJ1-1; D ambiguous. The CDR3 has 11 amino acids. Germline V CDR1 and CDR2: LGHDT, YNNKEL (reference sequence). Trimming pared 2 bases from V and 9 bases from J, leaving 7 bases between.

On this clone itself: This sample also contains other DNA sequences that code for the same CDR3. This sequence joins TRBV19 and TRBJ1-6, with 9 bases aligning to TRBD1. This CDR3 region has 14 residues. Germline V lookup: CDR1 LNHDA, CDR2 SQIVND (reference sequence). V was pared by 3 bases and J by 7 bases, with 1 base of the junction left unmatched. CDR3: CASSIGTGNSPLHF. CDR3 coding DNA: TGTGCCAGTAGTATTGGGACAGGGAATTCACCCCTCCACTTT.